What follows are 25 T cell receptor beta chains derived from one specimen sequenced in a study of CD4 and CD8 cells across lung adenocarcinoma regions. TCRdb processed the PCR reads anew with MiXCR; each CDR3 protein has one entry. The sample shows approximately 9,100 distinct CDR3 sequences, about 51% of them seen only once. The sequencing input was CD4+ T cells from the margin of a lung tumor. Receptor source: a male donor with lung adenocarcinoma. The CD4 and CD8 labels of this study may be unreliable.

By sample fraction, this clonotype is medium-sized (0.01 to 0.1%). This chain links TRBV6-4 with TRBJ2-1, with D possibly being TRBD2 (6 bases). The ends were cut back, 5 bases at V and 6 bases at J, with 20 bases in the middle. CDR3 size: 16 residues. Germline CDR1 MRHNA, CDR2 SNTAGT. Here the CDR3 DNA reads TGTGCCAGCAGTCTCACAGGACTATCTGACGCCAATGAGCAGTTCTTC. Translation gives CASSLTGLSDANEQFF.

The V and J genes are TRBV6-1 and TRBJ1-1; 7 bases map to TRBD1. Germline values: CDR1 MNHNS, CDR2 SASEGT. This CDR3 comprises 13 residues. The V segment lost 3 bases and the J segment 6 bases; nucleotides outside the gene matches: 4. CDR3 residues: CASSEGDSPEAFF. The DNA of the CDR3 is TGTGCCAGCAGTGAGGGGGACAGTCCTGAAGCTTTCTTT.

In this sample, this clonotype turned up a few times. The J gene is TRBJ2-1, the V gene TRBV6-1; D not resolved. The tail of the sequence fits TRBJ2-7 better, so the J call may be wrong. The V gene's germline CDR1 is MNHNS and CDR2 SASEGT. CDR3 length: 14 amino acids. The CDR3 spells CASSEANDGYEQYF. The DNA of the CDR3 is TGTGCCAGCAGTGAAGCCAACGACGGCTACGAGCAGTACTTC.

The table lists this clonotype with a few counts. The rearrangement uses TRBV9 and TRBJ2-3; D might be TRBD1 (5 bases). Trimming removed 0 bases at V and 3 bases at J, with 8 bases between. Germline V gene lookup returns CDR1 SGDLS and CDR2 YYNGEE. This CDR3 has 14 residues. The CDR3 bases are TGTGCCAGCAGCGTAGGGGGCACAACAGATACGCAGTATTTT. This gives the protein CASSVGGTTDTQYF.

The chain uses TRBV6-1 and TRBJ2-3; 9 nucleotides agree with TRBD1. V lost 7 bases, J lost 6 bases, and 11 bases stayed unmatched. Germline lookup yields CDR1 MNHNS and CDR2 SASEGT. The CDR3 sequence is 15 residues long. As DNA, the CDR3 is TGTGCCAGCAAGGCACAGGGGGCTCGGTTGGATACGCAGTATTTT. It is translated as CASKAQGARLDTQYF.

This clonotype has at least ten counts. V and J are TRBV7-2 and TRBJ1-1, with a tentative D call TRBD1 (6 bases). V was shortened by 5 bases and J by 3 bases, with 22 bases between the two germline ends. In germline, CDR1 is SGHTA, CDR2 FQGNSA. The CDR3 covers 17 residues. The CDR3 DNA is TGTGCCAGCAGCAAGGGGGGGGCGGGGTGGAAGGACACTGAAGCTTTCTTT. Its translation: CASSKGGAGWKDTEAFF.

CDR3 sequence: CASSEYSPEQFF. CDR3 nucleotide sequence: TGCGCCAGCAGTGAGTATAGCCCCGAGCAGTTCTTC. This chain connects TRBV10-2 to TRBJ2-1; D ambiguous. V lost 1 base to trimming and J lost 10 bases, with 8 bases between them. Germline CDR1 reads WSHSY; CDR2 reads SAAADI. The CDR3 sequence is 12 residues long.

V gene TRBV27 combines with J gene TRBJ2-4, with a possible D match to TRBD2 (6 bases). Trimming pared 6 bases from V and 1 base from J, leaving 13 bases between. Germline lookup yields CDR1 MNHEY and CDR2 SMNVEV (reference sequence). The CDR3 runs 15 residues. For the CDR3, the DNA is TGTGCCAGCAGCCCAGCGGGTGCGGCCAAAAACATTCAGTACTTC. It specifies CASSPAGAAKNIQYF.

This clonotype was counted at least ten times. J is TRBJ2-1 and V is TRBV9; 12 nucleotides align to TRBD2. Losses at the gene ends were 4 bases for V and 8 bases for J; bases not matched to a gene: 10. This CDR3 has 16 residues. From germline, CDR1 is SGDLS and CDR2 YYNGEE. The CDR3 is CASSSRTSGIGYEQFF. CDR3 nucleotides: TGTGCCAGCAGCTCCCGGACTAGCGGGATCGGTTATGAGCAGTTCTTC.

The chain recombines TRBV5-6 with TRBJ2-3; 12 positions match TRBD2. The germline V gene encodes CDR1 SGHDT and CDR2 YYEEEE. J was trimmed by 6 bases and V by 4 bases; bases with no gene match: 3. This CDR3 is 14 amino acids long. CDR3 nucleotides: TGTGCCAGCAGCCTAGGACTAGCGGGGGATACGCAGTATTTT. Its protein is CASSLGLAGDTQYF.

This clonotype is medium-sized (0.01 to 0.1%). V is TRBV27 and J is TRBJ1-1; D not resolved. Trimming shortened V by 0 bases and J by 1 base, and 9 bases separated the two germline ends. In germline, CDR1 is MNHEY, CDR2 SMNVEV (reference sequence). The CDR3 is 15 amino acids. As DNA, the CDR3 is TGTGCCAGCAGTTTATCCGCGTCTCCGAACACTGAAGCTTTCTTT. Protein product: CASSLSASPNTEAFF.

Only a few counts were recorded for this clonotype. The chain employs TRBV7-3 and TRBJ2-1; 9 nucleotides align to TRBD2. The CDR3 loop spans 15 amino acids. Germline CDR1 and CDR2: SGHTA and FQGTGA. With 0 bases clipped from V and 8 bases from J, the junction kept 5 bases outside the gene matches. CDR3 bases: TGTGCCAGCAGCTTAACGGGTAGCGGGAGCGATGAGCAGTTCTTC. Its translation is CASSLTGSGSDEQFF. Full variable domain (outside the CDR3, taken from reference TRBV7-3 and TRBJ2-1): GAGVSQTPSNKVTEKGKYVELRCDPISGHTALYWYRQSLGQGPEFLIYFQGTGAADDSGLPNDRFFAVRPEGSVSTLKIQRTERGDSAVYLCASSLTGSGSDEQFFGPGTRLTVL.

This chain joins TRBV6-5 and TRBJ2-1, with TRBD2 identical over 8 bases. Germline V CDR1 and CDR2: MNHEY, SVGAGI. The CDR3 length is 14 residues. The ends lost 3 bases at V and 6 bases at J; junction bases unmatched: 4. In nucleotides, the CDR3 is TGTGCCAGCAGTTATACTAGCGGTTCCAATGAGCAGTTCTTC. Translation gives CASSYTSGSNEQFF.

Details on this clonotype: Relative to the germline gene, one junction end is altered; a read error may explain this. The rearrangement joins TRBV9 to TRBJ2-4; D perhaps matches TRBD2 (7 bases). In germline, CDR1 is SGDLS, CDR2 YYNGEE. The CDR3 is 17 residues long. The CDR3 loop is CASSRASGAGAKDMQYF. The CDR3 DNA is TGTGCCAGCAGCCGCGCCTCGGGGGCGGGAGCCAAAGACATGCAGTATTTC.

Here the CDR3 reads CASSLTSSGRDTGELFF. In DNA form, the CDR3 reads TGTGCCAGCAGCTTAACATCTAGTGGGAGGGACACCGGGGAGCTGTTTTTT. J is TRBJ2-2 and V is TRBV7-3; 7 bases are shared with TRBD2. V shed 0 bases, J shed 3 bases, and the junction held 7 bases outside the gene matches. The CDR3 extends over 17 amino acids. Germline CDR1 SGHTA, CDR2 FQGTGA. Supplemented by reference TRBV7-3 and TRBJ2-2, the full variable domain reads GAGVSQTPSNKVTEKGKYVELRCDPISGHTALYWYRQSLGQGPEFLIYFQGTGAADDSGLPNDRFFAVRPEGSVSTLKIQRTERGDSAVYLCASSLTSSGRDTGELFFGEGSRLTVL.

The table lists this clonotype with a count of one. CDR3 DNA sequence: TGTGCCAGCAGTGTGGAAGCGGGGGGCGGGGGCCAAGAGACCCAGTACTTC. It specifies CASSVEAGGGGQETQYF. This chain connects TRBV6-1 to TRBJ2-1; 9 bases line up with TRBD2. TRBJ2-5 explains the end of the DNA better; the J call may be wrong. The length of the CDR3 is 17 residues. Per germline, CDR1 MNHNS and CDR2 SASEGT.

By sample fraction, this clonotype is medium-sized (0.01 to 0.1%). The V call is TRBV27, the J call TRBJ2-7, with D perhaps TRBD1 (6 bases). Germline CDR1 is MNHEY and CDR2 is SMNVEV (reference sequence). V shed 6 bases and J shed 3 bases, with 18 bases lying between them. The CDR3 has 15 amino acids. The CDR3 here is CASSPGLGQHYEQYF. In nucleotides, the CDR3 is TGTGCCAGCAGCCCTGGCCTCGGACAGCACTACGAGCAGTACTTC.

This clonotype was seen only a few times. The chain joins TRBV7-2 to TRBJ2-2; perhaps TRBD2 as D (6 bases). CDR3 length: 14 amino acids. With 4 bases removed from V and 5 bases from J, the gap between germline ends came to 11 bases. CDR1 is SGHTA, CDR2 FQGNSA, per germline. DNA for the CDR3: TGTGCCAGCAGCTACGGGACTGGGACCGGGGAGCTGTTTTTT. This sequence encodes CASSYGTGTGELFF.

About this clonotype itself: Its ends do not fully match the called genes, so a read error is possible. The rearrangement links TRBV6-1 to TRBJ2-3, with D perhaps matching TRBD2 (5 bases). The germline gives CDR1 MNHNS, CDR2 SASEGT. The CDR3 covers 15 residues. This chain's CDR3 is CASSPGLRGPDTQYF. The DNA for the CDR3 is TGTGCCAGCAGTCCGGGCTTGAGAGGGCCAGATACGCAGTATTTC.

This clonotype was seen many times. The genes are TRBV12-3 or TRBV12-4 and TRBJ2-3; no firm D call. The CDR3 spans 16 residues. Trimming pared 6 bases from V and 2 bases from J, leaving 18 bases between. CDR3 nucleotide sequence: TGTGCCAGCAGCCCCCGTGTTTCCAGTTCCACAGATACGCAGTATTTT. This encodes CASSPRVSSSTDTQYF.

In this sample, this clonotype is medium-sized. This chain joins TRBV4-1 and TRBJ2-1; 8 bases align to TRBD2. The germline gives CDR1 MGHRA, CDR2 YSYEKL. With 5 bases clipped from V and 0 bases from J, the junction kept 18 bases outside the gene matches. The CDR3 has 20 amino acids. DNA of the CDR3: TGCGCCAGCAGCTCGGGGACTAGAACGGCATCTATGTACTCCTACAATGAGCAGTTCTTC. It encodes CASSSGTRTASMYSYNEQFF.

The chain combines TRBV6-1 with TRBJ2-3; 10 bases agree with TRBD1. The V gene's germline CDR1 is MNHNS and CDR2 SASEGT. The CDR3 consists of 15 residues. Germline trimming cut 6 bases from V and 2 bases from J; bases unmatched to any gene: 5. CDR3 in amino acids: CASRQTGGSTDTQYF. CDR3 DNA sequence: TGTGCCAGCAGGCAGACAGGGGGCTCCACAGATACGCAGTATTTT.

In regard to this clonotype: The junction departs from the called germline gene at one end, perhaps through a read error. The chain carries TRBV3-1 and TRBJ2-4, with D possibly TRBD2 on 6 matching bases. Germline CDR1 reads LGHDT; CDR2 reads YNNKEL (reference sequence). This CDR3 is 17 amino acids long. CDR3 amino acids: CASSQDAGLWAKNTQYF. CDR3 DNA: TGTGCCAGCAGCCAAGACGCGGGACTGTGGGCCAAAAACACGCAGTATTTC.

This chain connects TRBV25-1 to TRBJ2-7, with 15 bases fitting TRBD2. Germline CDR1 is MGHDK and CDR2 is SYGVNS. The CDR3 length is 18 residues. J was trimmed by 5 bases and V by 3 bases; bases with no gene match: 11. In DNA, the CDR3 is TGTGCCAGCAGTGACTCATGGACTAGCGGGAGGGCCGTCGACGAGCAGTACTTC. Translating it yields CASSDSWTSGRAVDEQYF.

The chain is built from TRBV7-2 and TRBJ2-3; D gene ambiguous. The CDR3 loop spans 14 amino acids. Germline CDR1 SGHTA, CDR2 FQGNSA. Trimming shortened V by 5 bases and J by 0 bases, and 9 bases separated the two germline ends. The DNA for the CDR3 is TGTGCCAGCAGCCCAACGACCAGCACAGATACGCAGTATTTT. Translation gives CASSPTTSTDTQYF.